The subject of this entry is one T cell receptor beta chain. Time point denoted: patch test 3, about 24 weeks after DPC sensitization. As to treatment: therapeutic diphenylcyclopropenone sensitization with weekly scalp DPC. The sample comes from a study of human T cells and chemical hapten exposure. TCRdb redid the calling of the RACE reads with MiXCR, one entry per CDR3 protein. The sample gives more than 70,000 distinct CDR3 sequences, approximately 11% of which show up once; 0.8% to 1.2% is in the top ten. Germline CDR1 and CDR2: SQVTM and ANQGSEA. V was cut by 3 bases and J by 5 bases, with 11 bases left in between. This CDR3 comprises 13 residues.

This receptor was taken from a woman in her 30s with alopecia areata. Some clones in this sample may be carry-over from other donors' samples. This chain connects TRBV29-1 to TRBJ2-1; D perhaps matches TRBD2 (6 bases). The starting material was whole blood, obtained in connection with sensitization to the hapten diphenylcyclopropenone (DPC). The CDR3 region has the DNA TGCAGCGTTGACTCAGGGAGGCACAATGAGCAGTTCTTC. Protein: CSVDSGRHNEQFF.